The rows below give T cell receptor beta chains drawn from one sample of a study of control samples from healthy donors and cancer patients. Profiling relied on immunoSEQ multiplex PCR, and the TCRdb table lists in-frame clones only, not all of them. Of some 130,000 clones listed, 80% to 95% are singletons. The sample taken for sequencing was blood. These receptors all come from a man aged 40-55 years in good health. Both conserved end residues are part of each CDR3. D genes are given only for firm matches.

j_call | v_call | d_call | cdr3_aa
TRBJ1-1 | TRBV3-1/TRBV3-2 | NA | CASSPAHRNTEAFF
TRBJ2-3 | TRBV7-6 | NA | CASSPRGAGPDTQYF
TRBJ1-1 | TRBV12-3/TRBV12-4 | NA | CASSPQSTGEAFF
TRBJ1-1 | TRBV18 | NA | CASSPVGGTVEAFF
TRBJ2-1 | TRBV19 | NA | CASSILVSEQQQFF
TRBJ2-7 | TRBV28 | NA | CASLTVGPYEQYF
TRBJ2-5 | TRBV4-1 | TRBD2 | CASSQDPPGLVQETQYF
TRBJ1-2 | TRBV7-6 | TRBD1 | CASSLAARGRLDYGYTF
TRBJ1-4 | TRBV5-5 | NA | CASSLNQYRTNEKLFF
TRBJ2-7 | TRBV5-4 | NA | CASSEGGQSSYEQYF
TRBJ2-1 | TRBV19 | NA | CASSESRGDEQFF
TRBJ1-1 | TRBV5-1 | NA | CASSFSGTENTEAFF
TRBJ2-1 | TRBV4-1 | TRBD2 | CASSQDRVAGGQFF
TRBJ2-4 | TRBV19 | NA | CASDSGGAAKNIQYF
TRBJ2-2 | TRBV6-5 | NA | CASSYVPGELFF
TRBJ1-3 | TRBV5-5 | NA | CASSLWGTYQSGNTIYF
TRBJ1-5 | TRBV6-5 | TRBD1 | CASRLGQGNQPQHF
TRBJ1-2 | TRBV18 | NA | CASSPSQGNYGYTF
TRBJ2-1 | TRBV14 | NA | CASSSGPREQFF
TRBJ1-1 | TRBV18 | NA | CASSPIRGPEAFF
TRBJ1-3 | TRBV5-4 | NA | CASSFGGVDRSGNTIYF
TRBJ1-1 | TRBV4-1 | NA | CASRGTMYGTEAFF
TRBJ2-1 | TRBV6-5 | TRBD2 | CASSYGTSGVNEQFF
TRBJ1-2 | TRBV6-1 | TRBD1 | CASSDSDRGLTNYGYTF
TRBJ2-5 | TRBV3-1/TRBV3-2 | NA | CASSQERETQYF
TRBJ2-7 | TRBV24-1 | NA | CATSDSAVPYEQYF
TRBJ1-5 | TRBV6-1 | NA | CASSDRQSNQPQHF
TRBJ2-2 | TRBV5-5 | TRBD2 | CASSLGWTSGNTGELFF
TRBJ2-1 | TRBV7-3 | TRBD2 | CASSSPGLATSEQFF
TRBJ2-2 | TRBV19 | TRBD2 | CASSTSGANTGELFF
TRBJ2-7 | TRBV28 | TRBD1 | CASSLGTGIFPEQYF
TRBJ1-1 | TRBV5-6 | NA | CASSLKGSNTEAFF
TRBJ1-5 | TRBV5-6 | NA | CASSTNRDPTGPQHF
TRBJ1-4 | TRBV18 | NA | CASSPTDSGFGKLFF
TRBJ2-4 | TRBV6-5 | NA | CASSYSPAKNIQYF
TRBJ2-3 | TRBV5-1 | TRBD1 | CASSLAPGQATDTQYF
TRBJ1-1 | TRBV7-9 | NA | CASSLQGNTEAFF
TRBJ2-7 | TRBV12-3/TRBV12-4 | NA | CASSLLQGYEQYF
TRBJ2-1 | TRBV9 | NA | CASSVDPGSYNEQFF
TRBJ2-3 | TRBV3-1/TRBV3-2 | NA | CASSQGRGAGTDTQYF